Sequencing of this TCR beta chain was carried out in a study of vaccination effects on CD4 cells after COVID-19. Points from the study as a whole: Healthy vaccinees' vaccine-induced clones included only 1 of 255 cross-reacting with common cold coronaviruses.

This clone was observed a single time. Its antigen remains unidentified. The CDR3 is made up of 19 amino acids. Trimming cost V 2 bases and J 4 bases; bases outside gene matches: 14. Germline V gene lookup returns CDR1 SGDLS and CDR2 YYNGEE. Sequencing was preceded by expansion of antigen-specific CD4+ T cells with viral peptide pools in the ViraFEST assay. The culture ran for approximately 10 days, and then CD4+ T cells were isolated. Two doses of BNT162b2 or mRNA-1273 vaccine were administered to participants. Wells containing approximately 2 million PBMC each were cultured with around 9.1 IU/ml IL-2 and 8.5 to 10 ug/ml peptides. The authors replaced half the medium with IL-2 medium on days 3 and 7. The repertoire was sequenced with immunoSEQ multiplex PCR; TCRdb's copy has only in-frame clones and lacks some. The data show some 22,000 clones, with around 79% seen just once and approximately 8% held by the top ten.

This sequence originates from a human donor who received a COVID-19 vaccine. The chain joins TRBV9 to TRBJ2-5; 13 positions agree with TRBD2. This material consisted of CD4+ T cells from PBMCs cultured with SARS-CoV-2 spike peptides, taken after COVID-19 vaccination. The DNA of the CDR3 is TGTGCCAGCAGCGTCGACCGACTAGCGGGAGGCTTTAGTCGAGAGACCCAGTACTTC. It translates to CASSVDRLAGGFSRETQYF. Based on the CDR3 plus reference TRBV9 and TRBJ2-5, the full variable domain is DSGVTQTPKHLITATGQRVTLRCSPRSGDLSVYWYQQSLDQGLQFLIQYYNGEERAKGNILERFSAQQFPDLHSELNLSSLELGDSALYFCASSVDRLAGGFSRETQYFGPGTRLLVL.